This paragraph covers one TCR beta chain sequence. Full-length variable regions came from constant-region reverse primers plus semi-nested Nested Universal Primer A PCR. TCRdb reprocessed the 5' RACE reads via MiXCR and lists one record per CDR3 protein. The sample lists over 5,000 distinct CDR3 sequences; roughly 34% were seen once. J was trimmed by 1 base and V by 2 bases; bases with no gene match: 11. The CDR3 totals 18 residues. This sequence was found in a female donor with breast cancer. Source material: naive CD4+ T cells sorted from a lymph node. Subset of the sample: naive CD4+ T cells, CD4+CD45RA+CD25-. The chain joins TRBV12-3 or TRBV12-4 to TRBJ2-3; 8 bases fit TRBD2. The CDR3 sequence is CASSLIGRAAVGTDTQYF. The CDR3 nucleotides are TGTGCCAGCAGTTTAATCGGGAGGGCCGCGGTTGGCACAGATACGCAGTATTTT.